This T cell receptor (beta chain) was found in a study of T cell repertoires in cytomegalovirus infection. On the study more broadly: Recently identified HLA-C-restricted CMV epitopes were used, and well-studied HLA-B-restricted CMV epitopes were used as well. CMV infection plus the matching HLA type was flagged by public TCR beta signatures. Findings of the study overall: Adding up the frequency of public TCR beta families identified people who carried CMV plus the relevant HLA.

Of note for this clonotype: Its antigen is undetermined.

Germline lookup yields CDR1 MGHRA and CDR2 YSYEKL. V dropped 0 bases and J dropped 9; count of bases not matched to a gene: 5. The CDR3 has 16 residues. TCRdb called the reads again in MiXCR, with one record for every CDR3 protein. Of under 300,000 distinct CDR3 sequences in the sample, about 20% were seen once. This receptor was identified in a human donor in good health (CMV status not recorded). Some clones in this sample may be carry-over from other donors' samples. The specimen comprised cultured PBMCs, sampled from culture after CMV antigen stimulation. The chain recombines TRBV4-1 with TRBJ1-6; the match to TRBD1 covers 10 bases. The CDR3 bases are TGCGCCAGCAGCCAAGATGACAGGGGGCGAGGTTCACCCCTCCACTTT. This sequence encodes CASSQDDRGRGSPLHF.